Following are 27 T cell receptor beta chains from one sample sequenced in a study of T cells in narcolepsy. Clones were read by immunoSEQ multiplex PCR, and TCRdb kept only the in-frame ones, dropping some. The sample yields 25,000 to 30,000 clones, 80% to 90% seen once. Sequenced material: memory (CD45RA-) CD4+ T cells from blood. The receptors derive from a human donor in good health.

This clone was found once. The CDR3 loop is CASSSSGGYNEQFF. The CDR3 DNA reads TGTGCCAGCAGCTCTAGCGGGGGGTACAATGAGCAGTTCTTC. The rearrangement uses TRBV7-3 and TRBJ2-1; 11 bases are shared with TRBD2. The CDR3 sequence is 14 residues long. The V gene end was trimmed by 4 bases and the J gene end by 4 bases; junction bases not matched to a gene: 0. CDR1 SGHTA and CDR2 FQGTGA come from the germline V gene.

The chain links TRBV28 to TRBJ1-2; D is uncertain. Trimming stripped 4 bases from V and 1 base from J, with 10 bases between. CDR3 length equals 14 residues. The germline V gene has CDR1 MDHEN and CDR2 SYDVKM. CDR3 loop: CASSSHRFNYGYTF. As DNA, the CDR3 is TGTGCCAGCAGTTCCCACAGATTTAACTATGGCTACACCTTC.

This chain uses TRBV2 with TRBJ1-2; D is unresolved. Germline-derived CDR1 and CDR2 are SNHLY and FYNNEI. This CDR3 has 12 amino acids. The V end was cut by 3 bases, the J end by 5 bases, with 7 bases between. The CDR3 nucleotides are TGTGCCAGCAGTGATTCAGCATATGGCTACACCTTC. This sequence encodes CASSDSAYGYTF.

The V and J genes are TRBV7-3 and TRBJ1-2, with TRBD1 identical over 9 bases. Germline CDR1 and CDR2: SGHTA and FQGTGA. CDR3 length: 13 amino acids. V lost 5 bases to trimming and J lost 5 bases; unmatched junction nucleotides: 3. Here the CDR3 DNA reads TGTGCCAGCAGCCCCGGGACAGGGTATGGCTACACCTTC. Translating gives CASSPGTGYGYTF.

The chain combines TRBV27 with TRBJ2-7, with a weak D call TRBD1 (6 bases). The V and J ends lost 6 bases and 2 bases respectively, with 14 bases between them. CDR1 is MNHEY and CDR2 is SMNVEV in the germline V gene (reference sequence). The CDR3 is made up of 14 amino acids. The CDR3 spells CASRLTGPTYEQYF. The CDR3 bases are TGTGCCAGCAGACTGACAGGTCCTACCTACGAGCAGTACTTC.

This clone came up once. The rearrangement joins TRBV28 to TRBJ2-5; no reliable D call. The end of the DNA aligns better with TRBJ2-7, so the J call may be wrong. The CDR3 sequence is 12 residues long. Germline V lookup: CDR1 MDHEN, CDR2 SYDVKM. The CDR3 reads CASRGRIYEQYF. CDR3 nucleotides: TGTGCCAGCAGGGGCAGAATCTACGAGCAGTACTTC.

The V call is TRBV2, the J call TRBJ1-1, with D perhaps matching TRBD1 (5 bases). Trimming left V 0 bases short and J 10 bases short, with 18 bases between. The V gene's germline CDR1 is SNHLY and CDR2 FYNNEI. The CDR3 is 15 residues long. The CDR3 bases are TGTGCCAGCAGTGAAGCGGGTATACAGGCGTTTTCAGCTTTCTTT. It translates to CASSEAGIQAFSAFF.

In its sample, this clone was seen once. This chain joins TRBV10-1 and TRBJ1-2; D is possibly TRBD1 (6 bases). Deletions cut 4 bases from V and 4 bases from J, with 10 bases between. The CDR3 totals 13 residues. Looked up from germline, CDR1 is WNHNN and CDR2 is SYGVQD (reference sequence). CDR3 in DNA: TGCGCCAGCAGTGGACAGGAAGGCTATGGCTACACCTTC. Its translation is CASSGQEGYGYTF.

The rearrangement uses TRBV6-5 and TRBJ1-2; D ambiguous. Trimming left V 0 bases short and J 4 bases short, with 9 bases between. This CDR3 is built from 14 residues. From germline, CDR1 is MNHEY and CDR2 SVGAGI. The DNA for the CDR3 is TGTGCCAGCAGTTACTCTGCAGCCCCCTATGGCTACACCTTC. Amino acids: CASSYSAAPYGYTF.

The rearrangement links TRBV5-6 to TRBJ2-5; D is perhaps TRBD2 (7 bases). The CDR3 length is 17 residues. Germline V gene data show CDR1 as SGHDT and CDR2 as YYEEEE. V was trimmed by 0 bases and J by 2 bases, leaving 17 bases between them. The CDR3 DNA follows: TGTGCCAGCAGCTTGGACTTTGGGGGGGGCCCACAAGAGACCCAGTACTTC. Translating it yields CASSLDFGGGPQETQYF.

The chain combines TRBV5-6 with TRBJ1-1; a possible D gene is TRBD1 (6 bases). The germline CDR1 and CDR2 sequences are SGHDT and YYEEEE. This CDR3 has 15 amino acids. The germline V and J ends were trimmed by 0 bases and 11 bases, with 20 bases remaining between them. CDR3 in DNA: TGTGCCAGCAGCTTGGCAAAGGACAGCCACGTCAGGGCTTTCTTT. It codes for CASSLAKDSHVRAFF.

This sequence joins TRBV11-2 and TRBJ1-3; D is undetermined. Trimming shortened V by 5 bases and J by 0 bases, and 5 bases separated the two germline ends. The CDR3 consists of 13 residues. Germline V gene data show CDR1 as SGHAT and CDR2 as FQNNGV. This chain's CDR3 is CASSLLSGNTIYF. Here the CDR3 DNA reads TGTGCCAGCAGCCTCCTCTCTGGAAACACCATATATTTT.

This clone was counted a single time. The chain uses TRBV19 and TRBJ2-6; D possibly corresponds to TRBD1 (5 bases). Germline values: CDR1 LNHDA, CDR2 SQIVND (reference sequence). This CDR3 spans 16 amino acids. V shed 11 bases and J shed 0 bases, with 17 bases lying between them. This CDR3 reads CASKEQGVSGANVLTF. The CDR3 nucleotides are TGTGCCTCTAAGGAGCAGGGCGTCTCTGGGGCCAACGTCCTGACTTTC.

This clone was recorded once. This sequence joins TRBV18 and TRBJ2-3; maybe TRBD1 (6 bases). This CDR3 region has 16 residues. Germline assignment: CDR1 KGHSH and CDR2 LQKENI. The V gene lost 2 bases and the J gene lost 2 bases, with 14 bases spanning the gap. As DNA, the CDR3 is TGTGCCAGCTCACCAGGAGCAGGGGCCCCCACAGATACGCAGTATTTT. Its protein is CASSPGAGAPTDTQYF.

This clone was counted a few times. The chain has TRBV7-9 and TRBJ1-3, with D unclear. CDR3 length equals 12 residues. In germline, CDR1 is SEHNR, CDR2 FQNEAQ (reference sequence). V shed 5 bases and J shed 7 bases, with 9 bases lying between them. The CDR3 coding sequence is TGTGCCAGCAGCCTAGTTGGGAACACCATATATTTT. It encodes CASSLVGNTIYF.

The chain combines TRBV5-1 with TRBJ2-7; 11 nucleotides match TRBD2. V was clipped by 0 bases and J by 1 base; unmatched bases: 3. This CDR3 has 16 residues. Germline V lookup: CDR1 SGHRS, CDR2 YFSETQ. The CDR3 coding sequence is TGCGCCAGCAGCTTGGGGCTAGCGGGAGGTTCCTACGAGCAGTACTTC. As protein: CASSLGLAGGSYEQYF.

J is TRBJ2-4 and V is TRBV28; the D gene is possibly TRBD2 (6 bases). The CDR3 has 12 residues. Germline V CDR1 and CDR2: MDHEN, SYDVKM. Trimming took 6 bases from V and 6 from J, leaving 9 bases between them. This chain's CDR3 is CASSPGLNIQYF. The CDR3 DNA is TGTGCCAGCAGCCCGGGACTAAACATTCAGTACTTC.

In this sample, this clone turned up a few times. Other DNA sequences within the sample encode an identical CDR3. J is TRBJ2-3 and V is TRBV7-2; either TRBD1 or TRBD2 may fit D (5 bases each). CDR1 SGHTA and CDR2 FQGNSA come from the germline V gene. V dropped 0 bases and J dropped 3 bases, with 7 bases sitting between them. The CDR3 is 14 residues long. CDR3 DNA sequence: TGTGCCAGCAGCTTAGCGAGGGGTACAGATACGCAGTATTTT. Residues: CASSLARGTDTQYF.

This clone was counted a few times. V is TRBV10-3 and J is TRBJ2-7; D is perhaps TRBD1 (6 bases). Germline CDR1 ENHRY, CDR2 SYGVKD. Trimming stripped 11 bases from V and 4 bases from J, with 24 bases between. The CDR3 spans 15 residues. CDR3 coding DNA: TGTGCCGCATCGGGCGCGCGGCAGGGGAAATACGAGCAGTACTTC. It yields the protein CAASGARQGKYEQYF.

This clone was picked up one time. This chain connects TRBV2 to TRBJ2-5, with D uncertain. The CDR3 totals 9 residues. V lost 8 bases, J lost 5 bases, and 3 bases lay in between. Germline CDR1 reads SNHLY; CDR2 reads FYNNEI. The CDR3 protein is CASGETQYF. Written as DNA, the CDR3 is TGTGCCAGCGGGGAGACCCAGTACTTC. Variable domain in full (rest from reference TRBV2 and TRBJ2-5): EPEVTQTPSHQVTQMGQEVILRCVPISNHLYFYWYRQILGQKVEFLVSFYNNEISEKSEIFDDQFSVERPDGSNFTLKIRSTKLEDSAMYFCASGETQYFGPGTRLLVL.

The chain couples TRBV7-8 to TRBJ1-2; D is unresolved. The ends were cut back, 5 bases at V and 8 bases at J, with 12 bases in the middle. This CDR3 region has 12 residues. Germline assignment: CDR1 SGHVS and CDR2 FQNEAQ. The CDR3 protein is CASSKPRVGYTF. CDR3 DNA sequence: TGTGCCAGCAGCAAACCACGAGTGGGCTACACCTTC.

The rearrangement uses TRBV6-6 and TRBJ2-1; 10 nucleotides align to TRBD2. V lost 6 bases, J lost 5 bases, and 10 bases stayed unmatched. CDR3 length: 16 residues. CDR1 is MNHNY and CDR2 is SVGAGI in the germline V gene (reference sequence). CDR3: CASRPILAGDHNEQFF. The CDR3 coding sequence is TGTGCCAGCAGACCGATTCTAGCGGGAGACCACAATGAGCAGTTCTTC.

This clone has just one count. The chain recombines TRBV28 with TRBJ1-2; 7 nucleotides match TRBD1. The V gene end was trimmed by 1 base and the J gene end by 8 bases; junction bases not matched to a gene: 10. The CDR3 is 15 amino acids. CDR1 is MDHEN, CDR2 SYDVKM, per germline. In DNA form, the CDR3 reads TGTGCCAGCAGTTTATTGGCAGGGGGGCAGAAAGGCTACACCTTC. This sequence encodes CASSLLAGGQKGYTF.

A single count supports this clone. This chain joins TRBV18 and TRBJ2-3, with 13 bases that match TRBD2. The CDR3 sequence is 19 residues long. CDR1 KGHSH and CDR2 LQKENI come from the germline V gene. J gave up 6 bases and V 3 bases, and 15 bases lay outside the gene matches. The chain's CDR3 is CASSPLQRTSGRNLDTQYF. The DNA of the CDR3 is TGTGCCAGCTCACCCTTACAAAGGACTAGCGGGAGAAATCTGGATACGCAGTATTTT. The full variable domain, in which reference TRBV18 and TRBJ2-3 provide the parts outside the CDR3, is NAGVMQNPRHLVRRRGQEARLRCSPMKGHSHVYWYRQLPEEGLKFMVYLQKENIIDESGMPKERFSAEFPKEGPSILRIQQVVRGDSAAYFCASSPLQRTSGRNLDTQYFGPGTRLTVL.

The rearrangement joins TRBV4-2 to TRBJ2-3, with TRBD2 as a possible D gene (7 bases). Deletions cut 11 bases from V and 2 bases from J, with 17 bases between. CDR1 is LGHNA and CDR2 is YNFKEQ in the germline V gene. This CDR3 is built from 14 residues. CDR3 loop: CALGASGHTDTQYF. Written as DNA, the CDR3 is TGTGCCCTGGGGGCTAGCGGCCACACAGATACGCAGTATTTT.

CDR3 loop: CASSSDLGGEQFF. CDR3 nucleotide sequence: TGCGCCAGCAGCTCTGACCTGGGCGGTGAGCAGTTCTTC. V usage is TRBV5-1 and J usage is TRBJ2-1; D is unclear. Germline V lookup: CDR1 SGHRS, CDR2 YFSETQ. This CDR3 is built from 13 residues. V lost 3 bases and J 9 bases, leaving 13 bases between the germline ends.

This chain connects TRBV19 to TRBJ2-2; the D gene is possibly TRBD1 (5 bases). Trimming cost V 3 bases and J 5 bases, with 22 bases left between them. This CDR3 has 18 amino acids. Germline values: CDR1 LNHDA, CDR2 SQIVND (reference sequence). Here the CDR3 DNA reads TGTGCCAGTAGTATCCGGATCTCCCCCGCAGGGCTGACCGGGGAGCTGTTTTTT. It codes for CASSIRISPAGLTGELFF. The variable domain in full, with the rest retrieved from reference TRBV19 and TRBJ2-2, is DGGITQSPKYLFRKEGQNVTLSCEQNLNHDAMYWYRQDPGQGLRLIYYSQIVNDFQKGDIAEGYSVSREKKESFPLTVTSAQKNPTAFYLCASSIRISPAGLTGELFFGEGSRLTVL.